The rows below give T cell receptor beta chains drawn from one sample of a study of OX40 agonist ivuxolimab in advanced cancers. Here immunoSEQ multiplex PCR was the method, and the copy in TCRdb shows in-frame clones only, minus some. This repertoire shows approximately 100,000 clones, approximately 88% found once; its top ten account for under 0.55%. Here the sequenced sample was CD4+ or CD8+ T cells sorted from blood, taken in a trial of the OX40 agonist ivuxolimab. The receptors derive from an adult with an advanced solid tumor such as melanoma, head and neck, liver or kidney cancer. CDR3s include the opening cysteine and the closing phenylalanine or tryptophan. D genes are given only for firm matches. Clone size is shown for a subset of rows, as once, few, many or a class of expanded clone.

clone_size,v_call,d_call,j_call,cdr3_aa,cdr3_nt
once,TRBV4-1,.,TRBJ1-1,CASSPRGREGSNTEAFF,TGCGCCAGCAGCCCCCGGGGCCGGGAGGGCTCGAACACTGAAGCTTTCTTT
.,TRBV6-6,.,TRBJ2-7,CASNDDGRERQYF,TGTGCCAGCAATGACGACGGGCGTGAACGGCAGTACTTC
.,TRBV7-8,.,TRBJ1-1,CASSLSVGVTEAFF,TGTGCCAGCAGCTTATCGGTAGGGGTAACTGAAGCTTTCTTT
.,TRBV7-6,.,TRBJ2-5,CASSSGLTQYF,TGTGCCAGCAGCTCCGGACTAACCCAGTACTTC
.,TRBV7-3,TRBD1,TRBJ2-7,CASSTQGAIYEQYF,TGTGCCAGCAGCACACAGGGGGCAATCTACGAGCAGTACTTC
.,TRBV10-1,TRBD1,TRBJ2-7,CASSESTPIGTGGTYEQYF,TGCGCCAGCAGTGAGTCGACTCCTATCGGGACAGGGGGAACCTACGAGCAGTACTTC
.,TRBV14,.,TRBJ2-1,CASSSDSWYNEQFF,TGTGCCAGCAGCTCCGACAGTTGGTACAATGAGCAGTTCTTC
.,TRBV5-1,.,TRBJ2-1,CASSSQWGGQDEQFF,TGCGCCAGCAGCTCGCAGTGGGGGGGCCAGGATGAGCAGTTCTTC
.,TRBV2,.,TRBJ1-2,CASSEALRSGYGYTF,TGTGCCAGCAGTGAAGCGCTTCGGTCGGGTTATGGCTACACCTTC
.,TRBV11-2,.,TRBJ1-1,CASSSSGGNTEAFF,TGTGCCAGCAGCTCCTCCGGGGGCAACACTGAAGCTTTCTTT
.,TRBV15,.,TRBJ1-1,CATSREPGMHTEAFF,TGTGCCACCAGCAGAGAGCCAGGGATGCACACTGAAGCTTTCTTT
.,TRBV5-4,.,TRBJ2-1,CASSFSLVGGNEQFF,TGTGCCAGCAGCTTTTCACTAGTGGGGGGCAATGAGCAGTTCTTC
once,TRBV9,TRBD1,TRBJ1-2,CASSATGGNYGYTF,TGTGCCAGCAGCGCCACAGGGGGAAACTATGGCTACACCTTC
.,TRBV5-5,.,TRBJ1-2,CASSLWQRANYGYTF,TGTGCCAGCAGCTTGTGGCAAAGGGCTAACTATGGCTACACCTTC
.,TRBV7-2,TRBD2,TRBJ2-1,CASSLELAGTAGNEQFF,TGTGCCAGCAGCTTAGAGCTAGCGGGGACTGCGGGGAATGAGCAGTTCTTC
.,TRBV5-1,.,TRBJ2-3,CASSKGPEWNTQYF,TGCGCCAGCAGCAAGGGACCAGAATGGAATACGCAGTATTTT
.,TRBV4-3,.,TRBJ1-2,CASSQGNAGPSNYGYTF,TGCGCCAGCAGCCAAGGGAATGCAGGGCCCTCTAACTATGGCTACACCTTC
.,TRBV7-2,.,TRBJ1-5,CASSLYWGIDQPQHF,TGTGCCAGCAGCTTATATTGGGGAATTGATCAGCCCCAGCATTTT
.,TRBV7-2,TRBD2,TRBJ2-7,CASRIAGGPAHEQYF,TGTGCCAGCAGAATAGCGGGGGGACCCGCCCACGAGCAGTACTTC
.,TRBV7-2,.,TRBJ1-1,CASRGGKTEAFF,TGTGCCAGCCGAGGGGGAAAAACTGAAGCTTTCTTT
.,TRBV5-1,.,TRBJ2-5,CASSLEWGPGETQYF,TGCGCCAGCAGCTTGGAATGGGGGCCTGGAGAGACCCAGTACTTC
.,TRBV2,TRBD1,TRBJ2-7,CASSQSGTGYDEQYF,TGTGCCAGCAGTCAATCCGGGACAGGGTACGACGAGCAGTACTTC
.,TRBV5-1,.,TRBJ1-2,CASSPGGGNYGYTF,TGCGCCAGCAGCCCCGGTGGGGGTAACTATGGCTACACCTTC
.,TRBV11-3,.,TRBJ2-1,CASSSRDNEQFF,TGTGCCAGCAGCTCCAGGGACAATGAGCAGTTCTTC
.,TRBV5-1,TRBD1,TRBJ1-4,CASSPGQGVVTNEKLFF,TGCGCCAGCAGCCCGGGACAGGGGGTAGTTACTAATGAAAAACTGTTTTTT
.,TRBV28,TRBD1,TRBJ2-3,CASSTGQGDTQYF,TGTGCCAGCAGCACAGGACAGGGAGATACGCAGTATTTT
.,TRBV9,.,TRBJ1-3,CASSVAGSSGNTIYF,TGTGCCAGCAGCGTAGCGGGAAGCTCTGGAAACACCATATATTTT
once,TRBV7-2,.,TRBJ2-7,CASSSGVSYEQYF,TGTGCCAGCAGCTCCGGGGTCTCCTACGAGCAGTACTTC
once,TRBV11-2,.,TRBJ2-7,CASSLDRVSTYEQYF,TGTGCCAGCAGCTTAGACAGGGTCTCGACCTACGAGCAGTACTTC
.,TRBV2,.,TRBJ2-3,CASSERRDTQYF,TGTGCCAGCAGTGAAAGGAGGGATACGCAGTATTTT
.,TRBV2,.,TRBJ2-5,CASSEGETQYF,TGTGCCAGCAGTGAGGGGGAGACCCAGTACTTC
.,TRBV5-6,.,TRBJ2-5,CASSWARGGALETQYF,TGTGCCAGCAGCTGGGCGCGTGGGGGGGCCCTAGAGACCCAGTACTTC
.,TRBV18,.,TRBJ1-1,CASSQTTDTEAFF,TGTGCCAGCTCACAAACGACAGACACTGAAGCTTTCTTT
few,TRBV18,.,TRBJ1-6,CASSPPGLSSPLHF,TGTGCCAGCTCACCACCGGGGCTCAGTTCACCCCTCCACTTT
few,TRBV5-6,.,TRBJ2-2,CASSPLGGGGNTGELFF,TGTGCCAGCAGCCCGCTTGGGGGGGGCGGGAACACCGGGGAGCTGTTTTTT
.,TRBV19,.,TRBJ1-4,CASSIGQSRTTNEKLFF,TGTGCCAGTAGTATTGGGCAGTCAAGAACAACTAATGAAAAACTGTTTTTT
once,TRBV5-6,.,TRBJ2-7,CASSLGGLVTYEQYF,TGTGCCAGCAGCTTGGGGGGGTTAGTGACCTACGAGCAGTACTTC
.,TRBV7-2,.,TRBJ2-3,CASSLQGTDTQYF,TGTGCCAGCAGCTTACAAGGCACAGATACGCAGTATTTT
.,TRBV29-1,.,TRBJ2-1,CSVEEGSGERYNEQFF,TGCAGCGTTGAAGAGGGATCGGGGGAGCGCTACAATGAGCAGTTCTTC
once,TRBV10-3,TRBD1,TRBJ2-2,CAIRDSDRKNMDTGELFF,TGTGCCATCAGAGATTCGGACAGGAAGAATATGGACACCGGGGAGCTGTTTTTT
.,TRBV15,.,TRBJ2-7,CATSSGEPYEQYF,TGTGCCACCAGCTCCGGGGAGCCCTACGAGCAGTACTTC
once,TRBV2,.,TRBJ1-1,CASSPGLGVTEAFF,TGTGCCAGCAGCCCCGGTTTAGGGGTCACTGAAGCTTTCTTT
once,TRBV7-2,.,TRBJ1-6,CASSLGTGLGSPLHF,TGTGCCAGCAGCTTAGGAACAGGGTTAGGTTCACCCCTCCACTTT
.,TRBV4-1,.,TRBJ2-4,CASSQEGGDIAKNIQYF,TGCGCCAGCAGCCAAGAAGGGGGGGATATAGCCAAAAACATTCAGTACTTC
once,TRBV18,.,TRBJ1-1,CASSPIRRGEYTEAFF,TGTGCCAGCTCACCAATTAGGAGGGGCGAGTACACTGAAGCTTTCTTT
once,TRBV7-2,.,TRBJ1-4,CASSFQPNEKLFF,TGTGCCAGCAGCTTTCAGCCGAATGAAAAACTGTTTTTT
.,TRBV7-6,TRBD1,TRBJ1-2,CASSFSGTGGSSRGYTF,TGTGCCAGCAGCTTTAGTGGGACAGGGGGAAGTTCGAGAGGCTACACCTTC